This T cell receptor beta chain was recorded in a study of T cells in Graves' hyperthyroidism and ophthalmopathy. Many counts were recorded for this clonotype. Germline V lookup: CDR1 LGHDT, CDR2 YNNKEL (reference sequence). Trimming took off 4 bases at V and 2 bases at J, with 18 bases between the two ends. The CDR3 is made up of 16 amino acids. Patients having uncontrolled infection, another autoimmune disease, pregnancy or lactation were not included. Out of approximately 10 ml of fresh peripheral blood came the PBMCs. The TCR beta CDR3 regions underwent amplification using RNA transcripts as the source. First-round RT-PCR targeting the TCR CDR3 was performed with the HTBI primer set. From the multiplex PCR reads, TCRdb called clonotypes with MiXCR, one entry per CDR3 protein. The sample lists some 560,000 distinct CDR3 sequences, approximately 15% occurring once.

The sequencing sample was made of blood. The chain has TRBV3-1 and TRBJ2-7, with D maybe TRBD1 (6 bases). The source is a woman aged 30 to 39 with Graves' hyperthyroidism. CDR3 sequence (DNA): TGTGCCAGCAGCCCAAACACAGGGAATCTCCCCTACGAGCAGTACTTC. Translating gives CASSPNTGNLPYEQYF.